The clone carrying this TCR beta chain was recorded many times. Its specificity is not known. Template material for amplifying TCR beta CDR3 regions consisted of RNA transcripts. When the TCR CDR3 underwent first-round RT-PCR, the HTBI primer set was used. From the multiplex PCR reads, TCRdb called clonotypes with MiXCR, one entry per CDR3 protein. The repertoire holds roughly 570,000 distinct CDR3 sequences, with 15% to 18% as singletons. The CDR3 extends over 13 amino acids. The V and J ends lost 2 bases and 4 bases respectively, with 7 bases between them. This sample stems from a study of T cells in Graves' hyperthyroidism and ophthalmopathy. General study results and limits: Among clonotypes expanded in thyroid above 0.001, most were also found in blood.

The clonotype comes from a woman aged 30 to 39 with Graves' hyperthyroidism. Sequenced sample: blood. The rearrangement joins TRBV12-3 or TRBV12-4 to TRBJ2-3, with D perhaps matching TRBD2 (6 bases). The CDR3 here is CASSLRESDTQYF. CDR3 bases: TGTGCCAGCAGTTTACGGGAGTCAGATACGCAGTATTTT.